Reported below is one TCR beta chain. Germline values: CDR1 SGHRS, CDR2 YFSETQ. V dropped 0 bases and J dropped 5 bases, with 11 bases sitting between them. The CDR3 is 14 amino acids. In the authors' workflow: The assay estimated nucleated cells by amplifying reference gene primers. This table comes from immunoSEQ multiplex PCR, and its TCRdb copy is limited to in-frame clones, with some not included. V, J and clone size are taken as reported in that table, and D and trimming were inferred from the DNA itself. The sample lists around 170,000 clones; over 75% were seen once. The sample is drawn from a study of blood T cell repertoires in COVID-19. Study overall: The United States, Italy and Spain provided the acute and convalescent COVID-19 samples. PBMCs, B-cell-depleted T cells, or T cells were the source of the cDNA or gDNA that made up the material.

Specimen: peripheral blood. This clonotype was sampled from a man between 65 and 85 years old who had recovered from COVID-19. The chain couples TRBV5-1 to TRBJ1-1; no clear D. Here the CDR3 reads CASSLEGSGTEAFF. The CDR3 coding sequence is TGCGCCAGCAGCTTGGAAGGGAGTGGGACTGAAGCTTTCTTT.